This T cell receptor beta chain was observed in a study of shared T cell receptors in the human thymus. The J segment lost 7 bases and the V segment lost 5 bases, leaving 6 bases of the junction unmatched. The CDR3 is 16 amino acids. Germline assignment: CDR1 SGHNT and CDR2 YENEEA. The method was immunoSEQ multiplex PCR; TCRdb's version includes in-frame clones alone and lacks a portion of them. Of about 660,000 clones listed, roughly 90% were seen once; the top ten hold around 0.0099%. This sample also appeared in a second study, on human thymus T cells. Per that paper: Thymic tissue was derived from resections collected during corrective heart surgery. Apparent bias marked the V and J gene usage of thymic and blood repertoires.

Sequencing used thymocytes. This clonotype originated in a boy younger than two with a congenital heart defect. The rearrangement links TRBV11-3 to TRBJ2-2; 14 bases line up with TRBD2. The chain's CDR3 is CASSPRLAGGIGELFF. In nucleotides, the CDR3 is TGTGCCAGCAGCCCCCGACTAGCGGGAGGGATCGGGGAGCTGTTTTTT.